The 5 T cell receptor beta chains presented below share a single source sample, sequenced in a study of spatial heterogeneity in lung cancer. Time point noted: sample taken at primary tumor resection. No cell sorting; template was whole RNA from tumor, lung tissue or PBMC. TCRdb re-called the 5' RACE reads with MiXCR, one entry per CDR3 protein. This sample has about 11,000 distinct CDR3 sequences; less than 4% occur once, and the top ten carry around 50%. Sequenced material: PBMCs, taken at surgery. The receptors come from a female donor with early-stage non-small cell lung cancer.

This clonotype was counted many times. With the library built for alpha chains, this beta chain is off target and its frequency is not meaningful. The genes are TRBV30 and TRBJ1-4; D call uncertain. Germline assignment: CDR1 GTSNPN and CDR2 SVGIG (reference sequence). The CDR3 sequence is 15 residues long. Trimming took off 1 base at V and 2 bases at J, with 11 bases between the two ends. Here the CDR3 DNA reads TGTGCCTGGAGTGGCTCAGAACCGACTAATGAAAAACTGTTTTTT. As protein: CAWSGSEPTNEKLFF.

This clonotype was seen ten or more times. The library was prepared for alpha chains; this beta chain is a stray read, so its frequency means little. The rearrangement uses TRBV27 and TRBJ1-5; no clear D gene. Germline V lookup: CDR1 MNHEY, CDR2 SMNVEV (reference sequence). V was cut by 6 bases and J by 4 bases, with 10 bases left in between. The CDR3 sequence is 13 residues long. The CDR3 DNA reads TGTGCCAGCAGCCCATGGAGAAATCAGCCCCAGCATTTT. As protein: CASSPWRNQPQHF.

In its sample, this clonotype was seen a few times. This beta chain lies outside the target of a library built for alpha chains; its clone size means little. This rearrangement joins TRBV30 to TRBJ2-2; D call uncertain. CDR3 length equals 15 residues. V was shortened by 0 bases and J by 7 bases, with 15 bases between the two germline ends. Germline loops: CDR1 GTSNPN, CDR2 SVGIG (reference sequence). This CDR3 reads CAWSVQGSFGGELFF. CDR3 DNA sequence: TGTGCCTGGAGTGTACAAGGTAGCTTCGGCGGGGAGCTGTTTTTT. Variable domain in full (rest from reference TRBV30 and TRBJ2-2): SQTIHQWPATLVQPVGSPLSLECTVEGTSNPNLYWYRQAAGRGLQLLFYSVGIGQISSEVPQNLSASRPQDRQFILSSKKLLLSDSGFYLCAWSVQGSFGGELFFGEGSRLTVL.

Worth noting for this clonotype: This beta chain is a stray read from a library made for alpha chains; its abundance is not meaningful. CDR3 in DNA: TGTGCCAGCCGATCACCGGGACTAGCGCCCCAGTACTTC. This gives the protein CASRSPGLAPQYF. V gene TRBV28 combines with J gene TRBJ2-5; 10 bases align to TRBD2. V shed 8 bases and J 9 bases; nucleotides not matched to a gene: 9. Germline CDR1 and CDR2: MDHEN and SYDVKM. The CDR3 sequence is 13 residues long.

The table lists this clonotype with a few counts. Within a library made for alpha chains, this beta chain is off target, and its count is uninformative. The chain carries TRBV18 and TRBJ2-5; 8 nucleotides align to TRBD2. CDR3 length equals 13 residues. Germline loops: CDR1 KGHSH, CDR2 LQKENI. J gave up 5 bases and V 4 bases, and 3 bases lay outside the gene matches. The CDR3 here is CASSRGLGETQYF. In DNA form, the CDR3 reads TGTGCCAGCTCACGGGGACTAGGGGAGACCCAGTACTTC.